A selection of T cell receptor beta chains follows, all from one sample in a study of T cells in Graves' hyperthyroidism and ophthalmopathy. TCRdb passed the multiplex PCR reads through MiXCR, listing each CDR3 protein once. The sample contains a few hundred thousand distinct CDR3 sequences, less than 15% of which appear only once. The sample was blood. All receptors derive from a woman younger than 35 with Graves' hyperthyroidism. Both conserved end residues are part of each CDR3. Fields, in order: D gene, V gene, clone size, J gene, CDR3 protein, CDR3 DNA. A D gene is named only where the DNA matches it firmly. Expanded clones get a size class; other rows say once, few or many, or leave the size out.

d_gene: -; v_gene: TRBV30; abundance: few; j_gene: TRBJ1-2; CDR3aa: CAWSLVRGSKGAAGYTF; CDR3nt: TGTGCCTGGAGTCTCGTTAGAGGCTCGAAGGGCGCGGCTGGCTACACCTTC
d_gene: -; v_gene: TRBV7-2; abundance: -; j_gene: TRBJ1-3; CDR3aa: CASSLGQIGNTIYF; CDR3nt: TGTGCCAGCAGCTTAGGGCAGATTGGAAACACCATATATTTT
d_gene: TRBD1; v_gene: TRBV28; abundance: many; j_gene: TRBJ2-5; CDR3aa: CASSRIPDRGKTQYF; CDR3nt: TGTGCCAGCAGTAGAATCCCCGACAGGGGAAAGACCCAGTACTTC
d_gene: -; v_gene: TRBV9; abundance: -; j_gene: TRBJ1-1; CDR3aa: CASSGSGGFEAEAFF; CDR3nt: TGTGCCAGCAGCGGATCGGGAGGGTTTGAGGCTGAAGCTTTCTTT
d_gene: -; v_gene: TRBV2; abundance: many; j_gene: TRBJ1-1; CDR3aa: CASRPPAGRGNTEAFF; CDR3nt: TGTGCCAGCAGACCCCCGGCCGGGCGCGGGAACACTGAAGCTTTCTTT
d_gene: TRBD1; v_gene: TRBV18; abundance: many; j_gene: TRBJ1-1; CDR3aa: CASSDRGTIEAFF; CDR3nt: TGTGCCAGCTCGGACAGGGGGACGATTGAAGCTTTCTTT
d_gene: -; v_gene: TRBV4-1; abundance: -; j_gene: TRBJ2-4; CDR3aa: CASSQDLPNIQYF; CDR3nt: TGCGCCAGCAGCCAAGATCTACCAAACATTCAGTACTTC
d_gene: TRBD2; v_gene: TRBV18; abundance: -; j_gene: TRBJ2-1; CDR3aa: CASQRGLAGGTLFF; CDR3nt: TGTGCCAGCCAAAGGGGACTAGCGGGAGGGACACTTTTCTTC
d_gene: TRBD1; v_gene: TRBV7-8; abundance: many; j_gene: TRBJ2-7; CDR3aa: CASSLRDSPRLEQYF; CDR3nt: TGTGCCAGCAGCTTAAGGGACAGTCCTCGTCTCGAGCAGTACTTC
d_gene: -; v_gene: TRBV24-1; abundance: -; j_gene: TRBJ2-3; CDR3aa: CATPQPQYF; CDR3nt: TGTGCCACCCCCCAGCCGCAGTATTTT
d_gene: -; v_gene: TRBV9; abundance: -; j_gene: TRBJ1-2; CDR3aa: CASSVSAEPFYGYTF; CDR3nt: TGTGCCAGCAGCGTATCGGCAGAGCCTTTCTATGGCTACACCTTC
d_gene: TRBD2; v_gene: TRBV7-9; abundance: many; j_gene: TRBJ2-7; CDR3aa: CASSATSGGPTYEQYF; CDR3nt: TGTGCCAGCAGCGCGACTAGCGGGGGGCCAACCTACGAGCAGTACTTC
d_gene: -; v_gene: TRBV19; abundance: few; j_gene: TRBJ1-5; CDR3aa: CASSISLDQPQHF; CDR3nt: TGTGCCAGTAGTATATCCCTCGACCAGCCCCAGCATTTT
d_gene: TRBD1; v_gene: TRBV2; abundance: many; j_gene: TRBJ1-1; CDR3aa: CASSRDRGQEAFF; CDR3nt: TGTGCCAGCAGCCGGGACAGGGGACAGGAAGCTTTCTTT
d_gene: TRBD1; v_gene: TRBV4-3; abundance: -; j_gene: TRBJ1-2; CDR3aa: CASSLDRARYTF; CDR3nt: TGCGCCAGCAGCCTCGACAGGGCGCGCTACACCTTC
d_gene: -; v_gene: TRBV28; abundance: -; j_gene: TRBJ1-5; CDR3aa: CASNPGGSGNQPQHF; CDR3nt: TGTGCCAGCAACCCTGGGGGGAGCGGCAATCAGCCCCAGCATTTT
d_gene: TRBD1; v_gene: TRBV6-1; abundance: -; j_gene: TRBJ2-1; CDR3aa: CASSDRGQAVDEQFF; CDR3nt: TGTGCCAGCAGTGATCGCGGACAGGCGGTAGATGAGCAGTTCTTC
d_gene: -; v_gene: TRBV19; abundance: few; j_gene: TRBJ2-7; CDR3aa: CASSNRGAEQYF; CDR3nt: TGTGCCAGTAGTAATCGGGGCGCCGAGCAGTACTTC
d_gene: -; v_gene: TRBV30; abundance: many; j_gene: TRBJ1-1; CDR3aa: CAWIPNLGGNTEAFF; CDR3nt: TGTGCCTGGATCCCCAATCTGGGGGGGAACACTGAAGCTTTCTTT
d_gene: -; v_gene: TRBV10-3; abundance: few; j_gene: TRBJ1-6; CDR3aa: CAISAPGNNSPLHF; CDR3nt: TGTGCCATCAGTGCGCCGGGAAACAATTCACCCCTCCACTTT
d_gene: -; v_gene: TRBV6-1; abundance: few; j_gene: TRBJ1-3; CDR3aa: CASDSMAEHTIYF; CDR3nt: TGTGCCAGTGATTCAATGGCGGAACACACCATATATTTT
d_gene: -; v_gene: TRBV6-1; abundance: many; j_gene: TRBJ1-1; CDR3aa: CASSEGYTEAFF; CDR3nt: TGTGCCAGCTCAGAAGGGTACACTGAAGCTTTCTTT
d_gene: TRBD2; v_gene: TRBV3-1; abundance: -; j_gene: TRBJ2-1; CDR3aa: CASSQVQLANYNEQFF; CDR3nt: TGTGCCAGCAGCCAAGTACAACTAGCGAACTACAATGAGCAGTTCTTC
d_gene: -; v_gene: TRBV4-1; abundance: few; j_gene: TRBJ1-5; CDR3aa: CASSPGGSYSNQPQHF; CDR3nt: TGCGCCAGCAGCCCCGGGGGCAGCTATAGCAATCAGCCCCAGCATTTT
d_gene: -; v_gene: TRBV6-6; abundance: -; j_gene: TRBJ2-7; CDR3aa: CASSYSTEQYF; CDR3nt: TGTGCCAGCAGTTACAGTACCGAGCAGTACTTC
d_gene: -; v_gene: TRBV19; abundance: few; j_gene: TRBJ1-2; CDR3aa: CASSSAQHSYGYTF; CDR3nt: TGTGCCAGTAGTAGCGCCCAACATTCCTATGGCTACACCTTC
d_gene: TRBD1; v_gene: TRBV20-1; abundance: many; j_gene: TRBJ2-3; CDR3aa: CSATGDSDTQYF; CDR3nt: TGCAGTGCGACAGGGGATTCGGATACGCAGTATTTT
d_gene: TRBD1; v_gene: TRBV7-9; abundance: many; j_gene: TRBJ1-2; CDR3aa: CASSSDREMRAYGYTF; CDR3nt: TGTGCCAGCAGCTCAGACAGGGAAATGCGGGCCTATGGCTACACCTTC
d_gene: TRBD2; v_gene: TRBV11-2; abundance: -; j_gene: TRBJ2-1; CDR3aa: CASSSLRGDHEQFF; CDR3nt: TGTGCCAGCAGCTCCTTGCGGGGGGACCACGAGCAGTTCTTC
d_gene: TRBD1; v_gene: TRBV5-1; abundance: -; j_gene: TRBJ2-7; CDR3aa: CASSLNGQGSGEQYF; CDR3nt: TGCGCCAGCAGCTTGAACGGACAGGGGAGTGGCGAGCAGTACTTC
d_gene: TRBD2; v_gene: TRBV20-1; abundance: many; j_gene: TRBJ2-5; CDR3aa: CSARPGLAGETQYF; CDR3nt: TGCAGTGCTAGGCCGGGACTAGCGGGAGAGACCCAGTACTTC
d_gene: TRBD1; v_gene: TRBV2; abundance: many; j_gene: TRBJ2-7; CDR3aa: CASRGTGTPSYEQYF; CDR3nt: TGTGCCAGCAGGGGGACAGGCACTCCCTCCTACGAGCAGTACTTC
d_gene: -; v_gene: TRBV5-1; abundance: few; j_gene: TRBJ2-3; CDR3aa: CASSPIPSDGTDTQYF; CDR3nt: TGCGCCAGCAGCCCAATCCCCTCGGACGGCACAGATACGCAGTATTTT
d_gene: TRBD1; v_gene: TRBV12-3/TRBV12-4; abundance: many; j_gene: TRBJ1-1; CDR3aa: CASSLAGTGNTEAFF; CDR3nt: TGTGCCAGCAGTTTAGCCGGGACAGGGAACACTGAAGCTTTCTTT
d_gene: -; v_gene: TRBV7-9; abundance: few; j_gene: TRBJ1-2; CDR3aa: CASSPGSGDGYTF; CDR3nt: TGTGCCAGCAGCCCGGGGTCAGGGGATGGCTACACCTTC
d_gene: -; v_gene: TRBV11-2; abundance: -; j_gene: TRBJ2-3; CDR3aa: CASSLEGGDTDTQYF; CDR3nt: TGTGCCAGCAGCTTAGAGGGGGGAGACACAGATACGCAGTATTTT
d_gene: -; v_gene: TRBV11-2; abundance: -; j_gene: TRBJ1-1; CDR3aa: CASSLDSWAMNTEAFF; CDR3nt: TGTGCCAGCAGCTTAGACTCCTGGGCGATGAACACTGAAGCTTTCTTT
d_gene: -; v_gene: TRBV6-2/TRBV6-3; abundance: many; j_gene: TRBJ2-7; CDR3aa: CASRLAASYEQYF; CDR3nt: TGTGCCAGCAGATTAGCGGCCTCCTACGAGCAGTACTTC
d_gene: TRBD2; v_gene: TRBV10-3; abundance: many; j_gene: TRBJ2-2; CDR3aa: CAISEQGLAGVDTGELFF; CDR3nt: TGTGCCATCAGTGAGCAAGGACTAGCGGGAGTCGATACCGGGGAGCTGTTTTTT
d_gene: -; v_gene: TRBV28; abundance: many; j_gene: TRBJ2-5; CDR3aa: CASSLGQPQETQYF; CDR3nt: TGTGCCAGCAGTTTAGGGCAGCCCCAAGAGACCCAGTACTTC
d_gene: -; v_gene: TRBV7-2; abundance: many; j_gene: TRBJ2-3; CDR3aa: CASSFYTDTQYF; CDR3nt: TGTGCCAGCAGCTTCTACACAGATACGCAGTATTTT
d_gene: -; v_gene: TRBV27; abundance: many; j_gene: TRBJ2-2; CDR3aa: CASSLRVTGELFF; CDR3nt: TGTGCCAGCAGTTTGCGGGTGACCGGGGAGCTGTTTTTT
d_gene: -; v_gene: TRBV4-2; abundance: -; j_gene: TRBJ1-1; CDR3aa: CASSQAASSSNTEAFF; CDR3nt: TGTGCCAGCAGCCAAGCCGCATCTTCCAGCAACACTGAAGCTTTCTTT
d_gene: -; v_gene: TRBV6-1; abundance: many; j_gene: TRBJ2-5; CDR3aa: CASSPGGGGPGETQYF; CDR3nt: TGTGCCAGCAGCCCCGGAGGTGGGGGGCCAGGGGAGACCCAGTACTTC
d_gene: -; v_gene: TRBV9; abundance: many; j_gene: TRBJ1-4; CDR3aa: CASSVLSGAGEKLFF; CDR3nt: TGTGCCAGCAGCGTATTGTCAGGGGCTGGAGAAAAACTGTTTTTT
d_gene: -; v_gene: TRBV20-1; abundance: -; j_gene: TRBJ1-6; CDR3aa: CSATGRTGNNSPLHF; CDR3nt: TGCAGTGCTACCGGGAGAACAGGCAATAATTCACCCCTCCACTTT
d_gene: -; v_gene: TRBV15; abundance: -; j_gene: TRBJ2-3; CDR3aa: CATSRDRTDTQYF; CDR3nt: TGTGCCACCAGCAGAGATCGAACAGATACGCAGTATTTT
d_gene: -; v_gene: TRBV7-2; abundance: few; j_gene: TRBJ2-1; CDR3aa: CASSLPVGSSYNEQFF; CDR3nt: TGTGCCAGCAGCTTACCAGTCGGAAGCTCCTACAATGAGCAGTTCTTC
d_gene: TRBD1; v_gene: TRBV30; abundance: many; j_gene: TRBJ1-1; CDR3aa: CAWSGTGWGTEAFF; CDR3nt: TGTGCCTGGAGTGGGACAGGGTGGGGCACTGAAGCTTTCTTT